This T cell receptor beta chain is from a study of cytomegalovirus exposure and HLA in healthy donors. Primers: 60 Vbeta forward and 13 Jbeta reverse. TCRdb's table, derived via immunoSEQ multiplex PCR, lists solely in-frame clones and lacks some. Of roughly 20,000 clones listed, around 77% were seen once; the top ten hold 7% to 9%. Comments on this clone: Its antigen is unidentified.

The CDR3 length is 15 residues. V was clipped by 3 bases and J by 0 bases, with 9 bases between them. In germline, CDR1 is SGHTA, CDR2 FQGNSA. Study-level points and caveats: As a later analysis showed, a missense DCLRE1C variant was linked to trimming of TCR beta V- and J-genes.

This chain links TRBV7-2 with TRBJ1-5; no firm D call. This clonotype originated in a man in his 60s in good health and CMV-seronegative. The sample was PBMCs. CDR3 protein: CASSLSPNSNQPQHF. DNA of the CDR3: TGTGCCAGCAGCTTGAGTCCGAATAGCAATCAGCCCCAGCATTTT.